This T cell receptor beta chain was sequenced during a study of OX40 agonist ivuxolimab in advanced cancers. As regards this clone: Antigen unknown.

Sequencing used immunoSEQ multiplex PCR; TCRdb keeps in-frame clones, though not all of them. Of around 67,000 clones listed, roughly 80% are singletons. The J segment lost 4 bases and the V segment lost 5 bases, leaving 14 bases of the junction unmatched. The CDR3 extends over 18 amino acids. The V gene's germline CDR1 is SGHTA and CDR2 FQGNSA. Study-wide results and caveats: Those patients achieving a partial response at 0.1-3.0 mg/kg showed among the lowest clonal expansion.

The sample consisted of CD4+ or CD8+ T cells sorted from blood, taken in a trial of the OX40 agonist ivuxolimab. This TCR was sampled from an adult with an advanced solid tumor such as melanoma, head and neck, liver or kidney cancer. V gene TRBV7-2 combines with J gene TRBJ2-2; 9 bases line up with TRBD2. The CDR3 DNA follows: TGTGCCAGCAGCCTCCTTGGCGGGGGGGCCCAGGGCACCGGGGAGCTGTTTTTT. It translates to CASSLLGGGAQGTGELFF.